What follows are 10 T cell receptor beta chains derived from one specimen sequenced in a study of CD8 T cells in Susac syndrome. Random-hexamer reverse transcription was applied to roughly 0.5 to 1 ug RNA. A single record per CDR3 protein comes from TCRdb applying MiXCR to the immunoSEQ multiplex PCR reads. Seen here are roughly 80,000 distinct CDR3 sequences, approximately 94% observed once, and the top ten hold 0.26%. The sequencing input was CD8+ T cells from PBMCs. All receptors come from a human donor in good health.

The chain combines TRBV6-6 with TRBJ1-2; D remains unclear. V shed 5 bases and J shed 7 bases, with 17 bases lying between them. The CDR3 runs 14 residues. In germline, CDR1 is MNHNY, CDR2 SVGAGI (reference sequence). DNA for the CDR3: TGTGCCAGCAGTATCCGGGCCGAGACGGGTGGCTACACCTTC. Translation: CASSIRAETGGYTF.

The chain uses TRBV5-1 and TRBJ2-3, with 7 bases that match TRBD2. Unmatched junction bases numbered 4, after V lost 2 bases and J lost 1 base. Per the germline V gene, CDR1 is SGHRS and CDR2 is YFSETQ. The CDR3 totals 15 residues. The CDR3: CASSFSGRRTDTQYF. DNA of the CDR3: TGCGCCAGCAGCTTTAGCGGGCGTCGCACAGATACGCAGTATTTT.

The chain carries TRBV5-1 and TRBJ2-3; the D is unclear. With 4 bases removed from V and 0 bases from J, the gap between germline ends came to 15 bases. Germline V gene data show CDR1 as SGHRS and CDR2 as YFSETQ. This CDR3 region has 16 residues. CDR3 coding DNA: TGCGCCAGCAGCGAGATGACACAAATTAGCACAGATACGCAGTATTTT. Residues: CASSEMTQISTDTQYF.

The gene calls are TRBV4-1 and TRBJ2-5; D possibly matches TRBD1 or TRBD2 (5 bases each). Germline V gene sequence: CDR1 MGHRA, CDR2 YSYEKL. This CDR3 is built from 15 residues. Trimming shortened V by 4 bases and J by 1 base, and 13 bases separated the two germline ends. CDR3 bases: TGCGCCAGCAGCCCCCAGGGTCGGGGCCAAGAGACCCAGTACTTC. This sequence encodes CASSPQGRGQETQYF.

This clonotype was detected a few times. This rearrangement joins TRBV25-1 to TRBJ1-1; D gene unclear. The length of the CDR3 is 13 residues. From germline, CDR1 is MGHDK and CDR2 SYGVNS. V was clipped by 7 bases and J by 0 bases, with 9 bases between them. The CDR3 bases are TGTGCCAGCACAGGTGGCATGAACACTGAAGCTTTCTTT. Protein product: CASTGGMNTEAFF.

The chain has TRBV25-1 and TRBJ1-1; 7 bases are shared with TRBD1. There are 15 residues in the CDR3. Germline loops: CDR1 MGHDK, CDR2 SYGVNS. V was pared by 8 bases and J by 0 bases, with 9 bases of the junction left unmatched. The CDR3 nucleotides read TGTGCCAGCGGAGTAGGGGGACAGATGAACACTGAAGCTTTCTTT. It codes for CASGVGGQMNTEAFF.

This sequence joins TRBV29-1 and TRBJ2-7; D not resolved. The CDR3 has 12 amino acids. Germline V CDR1 and CDR2: SQVTM, ANQGSEA. With 4 bases removed from V and 0 bases from J, the gap between germline ends came to 7 bases. DNA for the CDR3: TGCAGCGTTGTATCAGGCTCCTACGAGCAGTACGTC. Its protein is CSVVSGSYEQYV.

The table lists this clonotype with a count of one. The chain combines TRBV5-1 with TRBJ2-1; 7 bases match TRBD1. CDR3 length equals 15 residues. The germline gives CDR1 SGHRS, CDR2 YFSETQ. J gave up 8 bases and V 0 bases, and 8 bases lay outside the gene matches. CDR3 DNA: TGCGCCAGCAGCTTGGCCAGTGTCAGGGGGTATGAGCAGTTCTTC. It codes for CASSLASVRGYEQFF.

V is TRBV20-1 and J is TRBJ2-1; D is undetermined. The CDR3 contains 13 residues. V lost 6 bases, J lost 5 bases, and 14 bases lay in between. Germline CDR1 and CDR2: DFQATT and SNEGSKA (reference sequence). The CDR3 sequence is CSALTSKDNEQFF. Here the CDR3 DNA reads TGCAGTGCCCTAACCTCGAAGGACAATGAGCAGTTCTTC.

The J gene is TRBJ2-1, the V gene TRBV9; D unresolved. The V gene's germline CDR1 is SGDLS and CDR2 YYNGEE. The V and J ends lost 4 bases and 8 bases respectively, with 22 bases between them. CDR3 length: 16 residues. The CDR3 is CASSPLARQSYHEQFF. In nucleotides, the CDR3 is TGTGCCAGCAGCCCCCTCGCCAGGCAATCGTATCATGAGCAGTTCTTC.